These T cell receptor beta chains were read from a single sample in a study of TIL therapy for anti-PD-1-resistant metastatic lung cancer. Profiled with immunoSEQ multiplex PCR; TCRdb holds only in-frame clones, not every one. The sample has about 26,000 clones, roughly 72% seen once. Sequences were derived from tumor tissue, sampled at baseline. The receptor source for this set is a person between 25 and 79 years old with non-small cell lung cancer. Each CDR3 is given with its conserved first and last residue. A D gene is named only where the DNA matches it firmly.

14	TRBV11-1	.	TRBJ2-7	CASSLTQGTYEQYF
18	TRBV5-1	.	TRBJ2-6	CASSLDGGLRSGANVLTF
18	TRBV11-3	TRBD2	TRBJ2-7	CASSSEAFSGAPLREQYF
15	TRBV5-1	TRBD1	TRBJ2-7	CASSLPGQGALEQYF
17	TRBV7-3	TRBD2	TRBJ2-3	CASSPNGLAGGADTQYF
12	TRBV10-3	.	TRBJ2-5	CAISETDFDQYF
15	TRBV7-2	.	TRBJ2-5	CASSLVLLGGETQYF
13	TRBV12-5	.	TRBJ1-5	CASGLAPRWPQHF
14	TRBV19	.	TRBJ2-7	CASSIGPGPYEQYF
13	TRBV19	TRBD1	TRBJ2-7	CASSPGTGAEQYF
20	TRBV4-1	TRBD2	TRBJ2-1	CASSQVTPPLAGGTDNEQFF
14	TRBV2	.	TRBJ2-1	CASSEKATYNEQFF
16	TRBV15	TRBD2	TRBJ2-5	CATSRGFSGGQETQYF
15	TRBV5-8	.	TRBJ1-6	CASSLSSGTNSPLHF
14	TRBV7-2	.	TRBJ2-7	CASSLEGQRYEQYF
13	TRBV9	.	TRBJ2-7	CASSVGVEDEQYF
14	TRBV10-1	TRBD1	TRBJ1-1	CASSPDRDWAEAFF
17	TRBV2	TRBD1	TRBJ2-5	CASSVIRGLKGRETQYF
16	TRBV5-1	.	TRBJ2-5	CASSLEGGQGKETQYF
15	TRBV4-1	.	TRBJ1-2	CASSQTSEKRYGYTF
13	TRBV4-1	.	TRBJ1-2	CASSQDYAYGYTF
15	TRBV5-4	.	TRBJ1-6	CASSPRRGGNSPLHF
19	TRBV2	TRBD1	TRBJ2-3	CATNPVPGQGAQNTDTQYF
15	TRBV11-2	.	TRBJ1-2	CASSLEVTRNYGYTF
17	TRBV4-1	.	TRBJ2-3	CASSPPRLSVDTDTQYF
16	TRBV18	.	TRBJ1-6	CASSPLAGDYNSPLHF
13	TRBV6-1	.	TRBJ1-2	CASSEEENYGYTF
13	TRBV7-8	.	TRBJ2-3	CASSPLFPDTQYF
14	TRBV4-3	.	TRBJ2-7	CASSQAPDTGEQYF